This T cell receptor beta chain appears in the sequencing data of a study of radiotherapy plus CTLA-4 blockade in lung cancer. Study as a whole: For roughly 19% of patients, objective responses occurred, and roughly 30% had disease control. The study's findings and limits: Peripheral blood showed expansion of tumor-derived TCR clones after radiotherapy and ipilimumab.

Each patient with chemo-refractory metastatic non-small-cell lung cancer was treated with focal radiation plus CTLA-4 blockade using ipilimumab. Using immunoSEQ multiplex PCR, the repertoire was profiled, and TCRdb retains in-frame clones only, with some absent. The data show approximately 38,000 clones, with around 86% seen just once and about 20% held by the top ten. The CDR3 contains 15 residues. The J segment lost 6 bases and the V segment lost 3 bases, leaving 1 base of the junction unmatched. CDR1 and CDR2 (germline): SGHRS, YFSETQ. About this clone itself: Its antigen is not known.

The V gene is TRBV5-1, the J gene TRBJ2-1; 15 nucleotides align to TRBD2. This clonotype was obtained from a human donor with non-small cell lung cancer whose response to radiotherapy plus ipilimumab could not be evaluated. The sequences come from peripheral blood, collected from a patient treated with radiotherapy plus ipilimumab. The DNA of the CDR3 is TGCGCCAGCAGCTCGGGACTAGCGGGAGGCAATGAGCAGTTCTTC. Encoded protein: CASSSGLAGGNEQFF. The full variable domain, its missing parts supplied by reference TRBV5-1 and TRBJ2-1, is KAGVTQTPRYLIKTRGQQVTLSCSPISGHRSVSWYQQTPGQGLQFLFEYFSETQRNKGNFPGRFSGRQFSNSRSEMNVSTLELGDSALYLCASSSGLAGGNEQFFGPGTRLTVL.